These T cell receptor beta chains were read from a single sample in a study of beta chain features in type 1 diabetes. Profiled with immunoSEQ multiplex PCR; TCRdb holds only in-frame clones, not every one. The sample records around 400,000 clones, around an eighth being singletons. The sequenced material came from naive CD4+ T cells from blood. The receptors shown here come from a man between 18 and 35 years old in good health. CDR3s include the opening cysteine and the closing phenylalanine or tryptophan. The D gene is left open where the match is weak. Some rows mark clone size as missing; the rest say once, few, many or name a class of expanded clone.

d_gene	abundance	v_gene	j_gene	CDR3aa	CDR3nt
TRBD1	few	TRBV19	TRBJ2-7	CASSLPGQGDEQYF	TGTGCCAGTAGCTTACCGGGACAGGGGGACGAGCAGTACTTC
-	-	TRBV11-1	TRBJ2-5	CASSKNQGRETQYF	TGTGCCAGCAGCAAAAACCAGGGTCGAGAGACCCAGTACTTC
-	few	TRBV9	TRBJ2-7	CASARGPPSYEQYF	TGTGCCAGCGCGCGGGGTCCCCCCTCCTACGAGCAGTACTTC
-	-	TRBV14	TRBJ2-1	CASSQGLWYEQFF	TGTGCCAGCAGCCAAGGACTTTGGTATGAGCAGTTCTTC
-	few	TRBV20-1	TRBJ1-2	CSATRNYGYTF	TGCAGTGCTACGAGGAACTATGGCTACACCTTC
-	-	TRBV7-9	TRBJ1-2	CASSLASGVGGYTF	TGTGCCAGCAGCTTAGCATCAGGGGTCGGTGGCTACACCTTC
-	few	TRBV11-2	TRBJ1-1	CASSLAGFWAFF	TGTGCCAGCAGCTTAGCAGGGTTTTGGGCTTTCTTT
TRBD1	few	TRBV10-3	TRBJ2-6	CAIKPGGSGANVLTF	TGTGCCATAAAACCAGGGGGATCTGGGGCCAACGTCCTGACTTTC
-	-	TRBV7-2	TRBJ2-7	CASSPRGGDSYEQYF	TGTGCCAGCAGCCCCCGGGGCGGGGATTCCTACGAGCAGTACTTC
TRBD1	few	TRBV7-9	TRBJ1-2	CASSRTGRDYGYTF	TGTGCCAGCAGTCGGACAGGGCGGGACTATGGCTACACCTTC
-	few	TRBV7-9	TRBJ2-5	CASSPGLSKETQYF	TGTGCCAGCAGCCCGGGACTCAGCAAAGAGACCCAGTACTTC
-	few	TRBV4-2	TRBJ2-5	CASSQRGQETQYF	TGTGCCAGCAGCCAGAGGGGGCAAGAGACCCAGTACTTC
-	-	TRBV6-5	TRBJ1-1	CASRQSMNTEAFF	TGTGCCAGCCGACAGAGCATGAACACTGAAGCTTTCTTT
TRBD2	-	TRBV11-1	TRBJ2-3	CASSAPWSGGADTQYF	TGTGCCAGCAGCGCCCCGTGGAGCGGGGGGGCAGATACGCAGTATTTT
-	few	TRBV28	TRBJ2-1	CASSFFRTASYNEQFF	TGTGCCAGCAGTTTTTTCCGGACAGCGTCCTACAATGAGCAGTTCTTC
TRBD1	few	TRBV25-1	TRBJ1-4	CASSEWDRGDEKLFF	TGTGCCAGCAGTGAATGGGACAGGGGTGATGAAAAACTGTTTTTT
TRBD2	-	TRBV10-3	TRBJ2-1	CAISGGTSGLYNEQFF	TGTGCCATCAGTGGCGGGACTAGCGGGTTGTACAATGAGCAGTTCTTC
TRBD1	-	TRBV2	TRBJ1-2	CASSGLTGNYGYTF	TGTGCCAGCAGTGGACTGACAGGGAACTATGGCTACACCTTC
TRBD2	few	TRBV19	TRBJ2-5	CASSIGRGVQYF	TGTGCCAGTAGTATCGGGAGGGGAGTCCAGTACTTC
-	few	TRBV30	TRBJ1-1	CAWSVNRLNTEAFF	TGTGCCTGGAGTGTTAACAGGTTGAACACTGAAGCTTTCTTT
TRBD1	few	TRBV29-1	TRBJ1-2	CSAQRGQGSSNYGYTF	TGCAGCGCCCAACGGGGACAGGGGAGTTCAAACTATGGCTACACCTTC
TRBD1	-	TRBV2	TRBJ2-7	CASGQGYEQYF	TGTGCCAGCGGACAGGGGTACGAGCAGTACTTC
TRBD2	-	TRBV6-5	TRBJ2-3	CASMRGDTDTQYF	TGTGCCAGCATGCGGGGGGACACAGATACGCAGTATTTT
TRBD1	-	TRBV5-6	TRBJ1-1	CASSHRNDRGDTEAFF	TGTGCCAGCAGCCACAGAAATGACAGGGGTGACACTGAAGCTTTCTTT
-	-	TRBV30	TRBJ2-7	CAWSKGGVRSYEQYF	TGTGCCTGGAGTAAAGGAGGGGTTCGGTCCTACGAGCAGTACTTC
TRBD2	few	TRBV5-1	TRBJ2-5	CASSSTSGGLETQYF	TGCGCCAGCAGCTCGACTAGCGGGGGGCTAGAGACCCAGTACTTC
TRBD2	-	TRBV28	TRBJ2-7	CASSLAGGRYEQYF	TGTGCCAGCAGTTTGGCGGGGGGCCGGTACGAGCAGTACTTC
-	-	TRBV28	TRBJ1-2	CASSLRSVYAGYTF	TGTGCCAGCAGTTTACGCTCGGTCTATGCGGGCTACACCTTC
-	few	TRBV7-3	TRBJ1-2	CASSPLTGYGYTF	TGTGCCAGCAGCCCTCTCACGGGCTATGGCTACACCTTC
TRBD1	-	TRBV6-5	TRBJ1-1	CASRTIGTGVAFF	TGTGCCAGCAGAACGATCGGGACAGGTGTAGCTTTCTTT
-	few	TRBV29-1	TRBJ1-3	CSVSVGNTIYF	TGCAGCGTTTCGGTGGGAAACACCATATATTTT
-	few	TRBV6-7	TRBJ1-1	CASRNRDHTEAFF	TGTGCCAGCAGGAACAGGGACCACACTGAAGCTTTCTTT
TRBD1	few	TRBV19	TRBJ2-7	CASSQRGTGDREQYF	TGTGCCAGTAGCCAACGCGGGACAGGGGATCGGGAGCAGTACTTC
-	-	TRBV28	TRBJ1-5	CASSVTGLQPQHF	TGTGCCAGCAGTGTGACAGGTCTTCAGCCCCAGCATTTT
-	few	TRBV30	TRBJ2-1	CAWSADSYNEQFF	TGTGCCTGGAGTGCAGACTCTTACAATGAGCAGTTCTTC
-	few	TRBV6-6	TRBJ1-2	CASRHAGPQRIGYTF	TGTGCCAGCAGGCACGCCGGGCCGCAGCGGATCGGCTACACCTTC
TRBD1	-	TRBV6-5	TRBJ2-1	CASIFGQGTYEQFF	TGTGCCAGCATTTTCGGACAGGGGACCTATGAGCAGTTCTTC
-	few	TRBV30	TRBJ1-5	CAWSADNLYQPQHF	TGTGCCTGGAGTGCGGACAATCTTTATCAGCCCCAGCATTTT
-	few	TRBV29-1	TRBJ1-3	CSVEDRGRPSGNTIYF	TGCAGCGTTGAAGATCGGGGGAGGCCCTCTGGAAACACCATATATTTT
TRBD2	few	TRBV29-1	TRBJ2-3	CSVDLTSVGADTQYF	TGCAGCGTGGACCTGACTAGCGTTGGCGCAGATACGCAGTATTTT
TRBD2	-	TRBV6-5	TRBJ2-1	CASSRTSDYNEQFF	TGTGCCAGCAGTCGAACTAGCGACTACAATGAGCAGTTCTTC
-	-	TRBV14	TRBJ1-2	CASSQLTGGGYTF	TGTGCCAGCAGCCAACTGACCGGGGGTGGCTACACCTTC
TRBD1	-	TRBV4-2	TRBJ1-5	CASSQVWTGGGNQPQHF	TGTGCCAGCAGCCAAGTTTGGACAGGAGGAGGCAATCAGCCCCAGCATTTT
-	-	TRBV19	TRBJ2-1	CASRRGARGSSYNEQFF	TGTGCCAGTAGAAGAGGGGCGCGGGGCAGCTCCTACAATGAGCAGTTCTTC
-	many	TRBV7-2	TRBJ2-3	CASSSRVTTDTQYF	TGTGCCAGCAGCTCCAGGGTGACCACAGATACGCAGTATTTT
-	few	TRBV30	TRBJ1-2	CAWTLRRAAYGYTF	TGTGCCTGGACTCTCCGGCGGGCCGCATATGGCTACACCTTC
-	few	TRBV27	TRBJ1-4	CASSLSGTGATNEKLFF	TGTGCCAGCAGTTTATCGGGAACGGGGGCAACTAATGAAAAACTGTTTTTT
-	few	TRBV2	TRBJ1-1	CASRGVTTGWGTEAFF	TGTGCCAGCAGAGGAGTTACTACAGGGTGGGGCACTGAAGCTTTCTTT
-	few	TRBV7-9	TRBJ2-7	CASSPVKGVGSYEQYF	TGTGCCAGCAGCCCAGTGAAAGGGGTAGGGTCCTACGAGCAGTACTTC
-	-	TRBV9	TRBJ1-2	CASSVRGANYGYTF	TGTGCCAGCAGCGTCCGGGGAGCTAACTATGGCTACACCTTC